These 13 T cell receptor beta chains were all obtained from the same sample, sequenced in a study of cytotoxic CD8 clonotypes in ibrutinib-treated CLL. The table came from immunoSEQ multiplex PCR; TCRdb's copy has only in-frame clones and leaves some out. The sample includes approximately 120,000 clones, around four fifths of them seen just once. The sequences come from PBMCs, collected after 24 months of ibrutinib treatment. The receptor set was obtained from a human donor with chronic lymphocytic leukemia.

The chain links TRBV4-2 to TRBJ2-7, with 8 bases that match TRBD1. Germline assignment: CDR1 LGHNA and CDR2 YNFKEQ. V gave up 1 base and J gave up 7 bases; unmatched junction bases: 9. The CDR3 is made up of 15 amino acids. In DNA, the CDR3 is TGTGCCAGCAGCCAAGTGCAGGGGGCATATCGGGAGCAGTACTTC. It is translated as CASSQVQGAYREQYF.

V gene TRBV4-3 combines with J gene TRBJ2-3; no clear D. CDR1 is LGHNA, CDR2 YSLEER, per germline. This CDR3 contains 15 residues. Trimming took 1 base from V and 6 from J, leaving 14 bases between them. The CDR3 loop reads CASSQGADGMDTQYF. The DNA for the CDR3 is TGCGCCAGCAGCCAAGGGGCTGACGGTATGGATACGCAGTATTTT.

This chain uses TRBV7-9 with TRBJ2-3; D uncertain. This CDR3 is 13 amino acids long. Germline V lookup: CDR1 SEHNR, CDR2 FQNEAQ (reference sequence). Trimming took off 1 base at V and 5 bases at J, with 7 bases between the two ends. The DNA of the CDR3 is TGTGCCAGCAGCTTAGGTTACAGAGATACGCAGTATTTT. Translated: CASSLGYRDTQYF.

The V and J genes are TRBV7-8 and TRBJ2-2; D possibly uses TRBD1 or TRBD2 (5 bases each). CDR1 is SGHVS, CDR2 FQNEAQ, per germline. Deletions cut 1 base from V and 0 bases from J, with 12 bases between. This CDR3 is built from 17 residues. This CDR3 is CASSLGFRGPNTGELFF. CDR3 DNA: TGTGCCAGCAGCTTAGGATTTCGGGGACCGAACACCGGGGAGCTGTTTTTT.

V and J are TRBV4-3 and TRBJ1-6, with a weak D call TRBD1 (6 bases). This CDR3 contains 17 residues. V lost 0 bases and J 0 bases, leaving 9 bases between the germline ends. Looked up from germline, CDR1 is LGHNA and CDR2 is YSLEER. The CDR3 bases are TGCGCCAGCAGCCAAGAAAGGGGGAGCTCCTATAATTCACCCCTCCACTTT. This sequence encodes CASSQERGSSYNSPLHF.

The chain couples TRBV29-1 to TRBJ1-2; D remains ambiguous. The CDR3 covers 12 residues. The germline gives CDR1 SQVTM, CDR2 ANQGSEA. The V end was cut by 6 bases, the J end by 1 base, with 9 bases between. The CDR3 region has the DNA TGCAGCGTAAGCGACGGTAACTATGGCTACACCTTC. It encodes CSVSDGNYGYTF.

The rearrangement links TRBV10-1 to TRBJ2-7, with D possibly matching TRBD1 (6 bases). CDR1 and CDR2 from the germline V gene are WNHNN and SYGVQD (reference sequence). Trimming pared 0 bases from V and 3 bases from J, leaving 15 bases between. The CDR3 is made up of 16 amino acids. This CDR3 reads CASSESAYGTNYEQYF. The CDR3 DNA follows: TGCGCCAGCAGTGAGTCCGCGTACGGGACAAACTACGAGCAGTACTTC.

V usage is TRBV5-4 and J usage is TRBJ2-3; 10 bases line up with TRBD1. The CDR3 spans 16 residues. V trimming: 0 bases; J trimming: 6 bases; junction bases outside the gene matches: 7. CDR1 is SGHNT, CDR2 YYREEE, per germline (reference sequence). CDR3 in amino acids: CASSLGGQGPSDTQYF. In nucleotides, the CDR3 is TGTGCCAGCAGCTTGGGGGGACAGGGGCCAAGCGATACGCAGTATTTT.

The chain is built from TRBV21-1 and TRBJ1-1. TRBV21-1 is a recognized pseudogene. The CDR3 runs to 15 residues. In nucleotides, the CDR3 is TGTGCCAGCAGCAAAGCCCCGGGGATGAACACTGAAGCTTTCTTT. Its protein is CASSKAPGMNTEAFF.

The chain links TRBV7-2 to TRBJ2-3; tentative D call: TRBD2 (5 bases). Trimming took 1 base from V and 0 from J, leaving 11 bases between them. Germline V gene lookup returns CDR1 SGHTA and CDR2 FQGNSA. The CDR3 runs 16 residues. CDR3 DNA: TGTGCCAGCAGCTTAGTCCCTCGCGGGAGCACAGATACGCAGTATTTT. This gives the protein CASSLVPRGSTDTQYF. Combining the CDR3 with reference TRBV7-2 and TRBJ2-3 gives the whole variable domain GAGVSQSPSNKVTEKGKDVELRCDPISGHTALYWYRQSLGQGLEFLIYFQGNSAPDKSGLPSDRFSAERTGGSVSTLTIQRTQQEDSAVYLCASSLVPRGSTDTQYFGPGTRLTVL.

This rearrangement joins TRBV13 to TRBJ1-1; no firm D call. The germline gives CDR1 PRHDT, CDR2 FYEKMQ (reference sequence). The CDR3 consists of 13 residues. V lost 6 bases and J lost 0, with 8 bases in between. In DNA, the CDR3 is TGTGCCAGCAGTCCCACGCTGAACACTGAAGCTTTCTTT. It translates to CASSPTLNTEAFF. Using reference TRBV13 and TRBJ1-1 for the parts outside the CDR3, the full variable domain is AAGVIQSPRHLIKEKRETATLKCYPIPRHDTVYWYQQGPGQDPQFLISFYEKMQSDKGSIPDRFSAQQFSDYHSELNMSSLELGDSALYFCASSPTLNTEAFFGQGTRLTVV.

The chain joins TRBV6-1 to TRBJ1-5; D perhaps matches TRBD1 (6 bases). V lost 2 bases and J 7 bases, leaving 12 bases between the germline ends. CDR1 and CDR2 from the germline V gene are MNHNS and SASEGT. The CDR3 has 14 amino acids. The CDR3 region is CASSETGGRQPQHF. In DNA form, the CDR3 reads TGTGCCAGCAGTGAAACGGGGGGCCGGCAGCCCCAGCATTTT.

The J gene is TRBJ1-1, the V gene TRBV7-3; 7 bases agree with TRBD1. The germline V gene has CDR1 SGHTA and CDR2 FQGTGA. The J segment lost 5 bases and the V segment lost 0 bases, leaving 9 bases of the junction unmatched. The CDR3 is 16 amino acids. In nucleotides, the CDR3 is TGTGCCAGCAGCTTAACAGGAGGGGGCGCGGGGACTGAAGCTTTCTTT. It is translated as CASSLTGGGAGTEAFF.